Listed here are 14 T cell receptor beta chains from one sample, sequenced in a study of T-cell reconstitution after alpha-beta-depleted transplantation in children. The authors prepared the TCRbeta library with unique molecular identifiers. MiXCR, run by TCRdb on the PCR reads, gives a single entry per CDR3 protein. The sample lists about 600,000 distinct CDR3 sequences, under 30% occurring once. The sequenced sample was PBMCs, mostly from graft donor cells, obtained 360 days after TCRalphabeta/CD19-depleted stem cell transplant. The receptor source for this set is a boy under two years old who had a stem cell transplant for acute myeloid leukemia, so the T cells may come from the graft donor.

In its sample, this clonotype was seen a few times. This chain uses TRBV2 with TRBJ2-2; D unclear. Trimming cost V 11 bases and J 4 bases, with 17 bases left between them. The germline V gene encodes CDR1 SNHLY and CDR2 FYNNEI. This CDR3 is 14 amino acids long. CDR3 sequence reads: CASRGEAPTGELFF. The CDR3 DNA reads TGTGCCTCCCGAGGAGAGGCCCCCACCGGGGAGCTGTTTTTT.

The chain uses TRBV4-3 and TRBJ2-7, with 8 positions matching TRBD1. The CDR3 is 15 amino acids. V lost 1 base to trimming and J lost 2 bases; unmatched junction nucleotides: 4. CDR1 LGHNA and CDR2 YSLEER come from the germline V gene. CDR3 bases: TGCGCCAGCAGCCAAGTAAACAGGGGGGCCTACGAGCAGTACTTC. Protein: CASSQVNRGAYEQYF.

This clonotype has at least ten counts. The CDR3 nucleotides read TGTGCCAGCAGTCCGTACCGACAGGAAGCTTTCTTT. Translated: CASSPYRQEAFF. The chain links TRBV28 to TRBJ1-1, with D possibly TRBD1 on 5 matching bases. This CDR3 is built from 12 residues. Per the germline V gene, CDR1 is MDHEN and CDR2 is SYDVKM. V gave up 5 bases and J gave up 8 bases, with 12 bases separating them.

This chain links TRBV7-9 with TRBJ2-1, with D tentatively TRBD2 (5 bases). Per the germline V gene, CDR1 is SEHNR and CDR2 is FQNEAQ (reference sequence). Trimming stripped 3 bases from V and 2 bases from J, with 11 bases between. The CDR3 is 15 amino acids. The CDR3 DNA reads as TGTGCCAGCAGCTTGAGACCGAGGGCCTACAATGAGCAGTTCTTC. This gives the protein CASSLRPRAYNEQFF.

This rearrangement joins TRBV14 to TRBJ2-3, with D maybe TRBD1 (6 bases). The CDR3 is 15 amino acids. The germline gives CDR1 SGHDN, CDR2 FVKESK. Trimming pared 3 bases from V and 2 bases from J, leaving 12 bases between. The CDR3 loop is CASSHWDTYTDTQYF. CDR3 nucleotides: TGTGCCAGCAGCCATTGGGACACCTACACAGATACGCAGTATTTT.

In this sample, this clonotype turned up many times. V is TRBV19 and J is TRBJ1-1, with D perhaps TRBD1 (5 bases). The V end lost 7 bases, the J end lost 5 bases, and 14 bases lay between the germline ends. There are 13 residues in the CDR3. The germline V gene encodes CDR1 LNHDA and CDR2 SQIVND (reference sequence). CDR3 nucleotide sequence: TGTGCCAGTATTTCGACAGAGAGAACTGAAGCTTTCTTT. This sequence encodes CASISTERTEAFF. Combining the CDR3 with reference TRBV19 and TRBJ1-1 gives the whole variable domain DGGITQSPKYLFRKEGQNVTLSCEQNLNHDAMYWYRQDPGQGLRLIYYSQIVNDFQKGDIAEGYSVSREKKESFPLTVTSAQKNPTAFYLCASISTERTEAFFGQGTRLTVV.

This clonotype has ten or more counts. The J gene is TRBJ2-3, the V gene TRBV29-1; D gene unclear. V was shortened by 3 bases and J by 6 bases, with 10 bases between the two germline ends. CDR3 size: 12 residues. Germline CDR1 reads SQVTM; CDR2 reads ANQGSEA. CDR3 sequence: CSVDSHPDTQYF. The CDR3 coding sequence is TGCAGCGTTGATTCCCATCCGGATACGCAGTATTTT.

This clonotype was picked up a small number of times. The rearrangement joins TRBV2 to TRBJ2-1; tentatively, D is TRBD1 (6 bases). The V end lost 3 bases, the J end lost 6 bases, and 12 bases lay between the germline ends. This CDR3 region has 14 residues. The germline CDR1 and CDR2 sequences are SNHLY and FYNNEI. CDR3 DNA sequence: TGTGCCAGCAGTGACTGGGGGCCCGGCAATGAGCAGTTCTTC. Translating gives CASSDWGPGNEQFF.

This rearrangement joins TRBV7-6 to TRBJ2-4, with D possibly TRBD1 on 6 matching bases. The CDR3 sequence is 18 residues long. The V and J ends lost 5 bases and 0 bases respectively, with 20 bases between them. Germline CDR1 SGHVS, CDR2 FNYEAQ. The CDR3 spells CASSPTYRAKGAKNIQYF. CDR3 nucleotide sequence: TGTGCCAGCAGCCCGACGTACAGGGCGAAGGGAGCCAAAAACATTCAGTACTTC.

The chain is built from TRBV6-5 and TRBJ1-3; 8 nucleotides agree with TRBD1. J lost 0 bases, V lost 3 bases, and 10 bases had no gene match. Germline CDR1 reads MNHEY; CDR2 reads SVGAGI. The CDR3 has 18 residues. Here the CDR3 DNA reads TGTGCCAGCAGTTATCGTGGTCAGGGGGCAACCTCTGGAAACACCATATATTTT. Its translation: CASSYRGQGATSGNTIYF.

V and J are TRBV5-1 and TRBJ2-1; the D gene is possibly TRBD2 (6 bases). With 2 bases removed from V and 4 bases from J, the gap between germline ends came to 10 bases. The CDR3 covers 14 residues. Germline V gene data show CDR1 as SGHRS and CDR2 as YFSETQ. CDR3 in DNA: TGCGCCAGCAGCTTACGACTAGATTACAATGAGCAGTTCTTC. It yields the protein CASSLRLDYNEQFF. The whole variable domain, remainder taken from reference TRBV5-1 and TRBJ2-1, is KAGVTQTPRYLIKTRGQQVTLSCSPISGHRSVSWYQQTPGQGLQFLFEYFSETQRNKGNFPGRFSGRQFSNSRSEMNVSTLELGDSALYLCASSLRLDYNEQFFGPGTRLTVL.

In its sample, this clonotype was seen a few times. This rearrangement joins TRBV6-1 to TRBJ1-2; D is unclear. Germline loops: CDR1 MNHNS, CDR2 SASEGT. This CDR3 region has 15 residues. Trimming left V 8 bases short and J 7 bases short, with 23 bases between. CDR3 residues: CASSILLVGQVGYTF. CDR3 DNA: TGTGCCAGCTCTATCCTCCTCGTCGGGCAGGTTGGCTACACCTTC.

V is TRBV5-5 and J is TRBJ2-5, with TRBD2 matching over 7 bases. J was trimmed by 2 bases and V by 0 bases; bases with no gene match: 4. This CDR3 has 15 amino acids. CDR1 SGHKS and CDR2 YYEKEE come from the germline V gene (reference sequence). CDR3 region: CASSLGLASQETQYF. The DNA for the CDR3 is TGTGCCAGCAGCTTGGGACTAGCCTCACAAGAGACCCAGTACTTC.

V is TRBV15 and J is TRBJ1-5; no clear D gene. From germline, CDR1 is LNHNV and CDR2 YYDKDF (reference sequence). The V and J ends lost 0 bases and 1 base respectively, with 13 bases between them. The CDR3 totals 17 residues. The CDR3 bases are TGTGCCACCAGCAGAGATCTTCAGATCATCAGCAATCAGCCCCAGCATTTT. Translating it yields CATSRDLQIISNQPQHF.